This TCR beta chain was obtained from a study of Graves' ophthalmopathy and Graves' hyperthyroidism. Study conclusions and caveats: Among thyroid clonotypes expanded above 0.001 frequency, most also appeared in blood.

V lost 3 bases, J lost 4 bases, and 18 bases lay in between. This CDR3 spans 16 amino acids. Germline V lookup: CDR1 LGHDT, CDR2 YNNKEL (reference sequence). The authors amplified TCR beta CDR3 regions from RNA transcripts. HTBI-primed RT-PCR formed the first round, and a multiplex PCR formed the second. A single record per CDR3 protein comes from TCRdb applying MiXCR to the multiplex PCR reads. The profile shows a few hundred thousand distinct CDR3 sequences, about a sixth of them singletons. The authors isolated PBMCs from 8 to 10 ml of fresh peripheral blood. The table lists this clonotype with many counts. Its antigen is currently unknown.

This chain connects TRBV3-1 to TRBJ1-2; D gene uncertain. The specimen was peripheral blood. The TCR comes from an adult man with Graves' ophthalmopathy. The CDR3 bases are TGTGCCAGCAGCCAGTCTAGTAACGCAGGAAGCTATGGCTACACCTTC. Translating gives CASSQSSNAGSYGYTF.